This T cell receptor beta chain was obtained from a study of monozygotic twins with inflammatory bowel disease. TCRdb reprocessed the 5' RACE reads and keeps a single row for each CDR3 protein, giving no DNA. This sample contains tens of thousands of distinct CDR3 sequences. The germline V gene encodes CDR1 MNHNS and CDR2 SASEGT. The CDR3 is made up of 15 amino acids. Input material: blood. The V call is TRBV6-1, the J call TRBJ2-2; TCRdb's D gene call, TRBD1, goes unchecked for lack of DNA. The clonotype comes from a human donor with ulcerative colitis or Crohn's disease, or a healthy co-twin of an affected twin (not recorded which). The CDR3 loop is CASTQRGPNTGELFF.